The rows below give T cell receptor beta chains drawn from one sample of a study of long-term antiretroviral therapy in people with HIV. Sequencing used immunoSEQ multiplex PCR; TCRdb keeps in-frame clones, though not all of them. The table records under 15,000 clones, approximately 91% of them present only once. Sequenced material: unsorted PBMCs, taken 6.2 years after starting antiretroviral therapy. The receptors were gathered from a man in his forties or fifties with HIV. Each CDR3 is given with its conserved first and last residue. The D gene is left open where the match is weak. Not all rows give a size; the values are once, few, many and, for expanded clones, a class.

clone_size | j_call | v_call | d_call | cdr3_length | cdr3_aa | cdr3_nt
- | TRBJ2-7 | TRBV28 | TRBD1 | 16 | CASSSASGTGLHEQYF | TGTGCCAGCAGTTCCGCATCCGGGACAGGGTTGCACGAGCAGTACTTC
- | TRBJ2-3 | TRBV2 | - | 16 | CASSDRWWEGTDTQYF | TGTGCCAGCAGTGATAGGTGGTGGGAGGGCACAGATACGCAGTATTTT
medium-sized | TRBJ2-1 | TRBV30 | - | 11 | CAWDHGNEQFF | TGTGCCTGGGACCACGGGAATGAGCAGTTCTTC
- | TRBJ1-4 | TRBV28 | TRBD1 | 15 | CASSYQTGVDEKLFF | TGTGCCAGCAGTTACCAGACAGGGGTGGATGAAAAACTGTTTTTT
- | TRBJ1-4 | TRBV27 | - | 18 | CASRNLGGSAAVDEKLFF | TGTGCCAGCAGAAATCTGGGGGGGAGTGCAGCTGTAGATGAAAAACTGTTTTTT
- | TRBJ2-5 | TRBV5-1 | - | 13 | CASSSNLQETQYF | TGCGCCAGCAGCTCGAACCTCCAAGAGACCCAGTACTTC
- | TRBJ2-6 | TRBV6-4 | - | 15 | CASSDSSSGANVLTF | TGTGCCAGCAGTGACTCGAGCTCTGGGGCCAACGTCCTGACTTTC
- | TRBJ1-1 | TRBV6-9 | - | 11 | CASTGNTEAFF | TGTGCCAGCACAGGGAACACTGAAGCTTTCTTT
- | TRBJ2-1 | TRBV7-8 | - | 15 | CASSPPRVVGPEQFF | TGTGCCAGCAGCCCCCCGAGGGTAGTAGGGCCTGAGCAGTTCTTC
- | TRBJ2-7 | TRBV7-9 | TRBD1 | 14 | CASSLRTGPYEQYF | TGTGCCAGCAGCTTAAGGACAGGGCCCTACGAGCAGTACTTC
- | TRBJ1-5 | TRBV7-9 | - | 14 | CASSDFYSNQPQHF | TGTGCCAGCTCGGACTTTTATAGCAATCAGCCCCAGCATTTT
- | TRBJ2-7 | TRBV27 | TRBD2 | 15 | CASSLSGLAGEEQYF | TGTGCCAGCAGTTTATCGGGACTAGCGGGAGAAGAGCAGTACTTC
- | TRBJ1-4 | TRBV10-1 | TRBD1 | 13 | CASSEWTGEKLFF | TGCGCCAGCAGTGAGTGGACAGGTGAAAAACTGTTTTTT
few | TRBJ2-5 | TRBV29-1 | TRBD2 | 17 | CSVEVTSGSGIGETQYF | TGCAGCGTTGAAGTGACTAGCGGGAGCGGAATAGGAGAGACCCAGTACTTC
- | TRBJ1-2 | TRBV7-9 | - | 12 | CASSLPGYGYTF | TGTGCCAGCAGCTTACCAGGCTATGGCTACACCTTC
- | TRBJ2-5 | TRBV7-3 | TRBD2 | 16 | CASSGGTSGAQETQYF | TGTGCCAGCAGCGGTGGGACTAGCGGGGCCCAAGAGACCCAGTACTTC
- | TRBJ2-1 | TRBV7-3 | TRBD1 | 17 | CASSPPENRGRYNEQFF | TGTGCCAGCAGCCCACCTGAAAACAGGGGGCGATACAATGAGCAGTTCTTC